This TCR beta chain stems from a study of T cells in Graves' hyperthyroidism and ophthalmopathy. Findings and limits, study-wide: Among thyroid clonotypes expanded above 0.001, most also appeared in blood.

This clonotype was seen ten or more times. What it binds is unknown. V was clipped by 2 bases and J by 8 bases, with 18 bases between them. This CDR3 is 15 amino acids long. It was RNA transcripts that yielded the amplified TCR beta CDR3 regions. First-round RT-PCR targeting the TCR CDR3 was performed with the HTBI primer set. TCRdb recomputed calls from the multiplex PCR reads with MiXCR, one row per CDR3 protein. The sample holds around 600,000 distinct CDR3 sequences, 13% to 15% seen once. The V gene is TRBV12-3 or TRBV12-4, the J gene TRBJ1-2, with D perhaps TRBD1 (5 bases). The receptor was derived from a woman under 30 with Graves' ophthalmopathy. The specimen sequenced was blood. Written as DNA, the CDR3 is TGTGCCAGCAGTTTATCGGATGTTGGGGGTAGAGGCTACACCTTC. Its translation: CASSLSDVGGRGYTF.